Presented here are 7 T cell receptor beta chains from one specimen sequenced in a study of blood T cell repertoires in COVID-19. Data came from immunoSEQ multiplex PCR; TCRdb stores just in-frame clones and leaves some out. The sample comprises about 86,000 clones, about 89% of which are singletons, and about 1.2% rests with the top ten. Source material: peripheral blood. All receptors derive from a human donor in a cohort sampled during active COVID-19.

J is TRBJ2-1 and V is TRBV5-1, with D possibly matching TRBD2 (6 bases). The CDR3 totals 15 residues. Germline values: CDR1 SGHRS, CDR2 YFSETQ. The V end was cut by 0 bases, the J end by 2 bases, with 9 bases between. The DNA of the CDR3 is TGCGCCAGCAGCTTGGCTAGCGTCGCCTACAATGAGCAGTTCTTC. Translating it yields CASSLASVAYNEQFF.

This clone came up once. The chain couples TRBV9 to TRBJ2-3, with a weak D call TRBD2 (5 bases). V dropped 5 bases and J dropped 4 bases, with 14 bases sitting between them. Germline V lookup: CDR1 SGDLS, CDR2 YYNGEE. This CDR3 has 14 residues. Here the CDR3 DNA reads TGTGCCAGCAGTCTGGACTCAGTAGCAGATACGCAGTATTTT. Translating it yields CASSLDSVADTQYF.

The CDR3 loop is CASSYSGGEDTQYF. In nucleotides, the CDR3 is TGTGCCAGCAGTTACTCCGGGGGGGAAGATACGCAGTATTTT. The chain carries TRBV6-2 or TRBV6-3 and TRBJ2-3; 8 positions agree with TRBD2. Germline values: CDR1 MNHEY, CDR2 SVGEGT. The CDR3 spans 14 residues. After removal of 0 bases from V and 5 bases from J, the junction contained 1 base not matched to a gene.

The chain recombines TRBV3-1 (or the pseudogene TRBV3-2) with TRBJ1-2; D may be TRBD1 (6 bases). The CDR3 is 15 amino acids. Germline V lookup: CDR1 LGHDT, CDR2 YNNKEL (reference sequence). V dropped 4 bases and J dropped 6 bases, with 18 bases sitting between them. In DNA, the CDR3 is TGTGCCAGCAGCCTCCGAGGAAGCGAGGGGGATGGCTACACCTTC. Translated, it gives CASSLRGSEGDGYTF.

This chain joins TRBV27 and TRBJ2-5; D might be TRBD2 (5 bases). This CDR3 region has 13 residues. Germline-derived CDR1 and CDR2 are MNHEY and SMNVEV (reference sequence). The V and J ends lost 6 bases and 5 bases respectively, with 13 bases between them. CDR3 amino acids: CASSPRPGETQYF. CDR3 sequence (DNA): TGTGCCAGCAGCCCCCGCCCGGGGGAGACCCAGTACTTC.

J is TRBJ1-1 and V is TRBV29-1; D is undetermined. CDR3 length: 11 amino acids. V lost 7 bases to trimming and J lost 3 bases, with 9 bases between them. Germline V lookup: CDR1 SQVTM, CDR2 ANQGSEA. This chain's CDR3 is CSADRDTEAFF. The CDR3 DNA sequence: TGCAGCGCCGACCGGGACACTGAAGCTTTCTTT.

The CDR3 loop is CASSLTGSGSYNEQFF. CDR3 DNA: TGTGCCAGCAGCTTAACGGGAAGCGGCTCGTACAATGAGCAGTTCTTC. The gene calls are TRBV7-3 and TRBJ2-1; D might be TRBD2 (5 bases). The germline CDR1 and CDR2 sequences are SGHTA and FQGTGA. V was shortened by 0 bases and J by 4 bases, with 13 bases between the two germline ends. CDR3 length: 16 amino acids.